The clone carrying this TCR beta chain was seen at least ten times. Its specificity is not known. It was with unique molecular identifiers that the TCRbeta library was prepared. A single record per CDR3 protein comes from TCRdb applying MiXCR to the PCR reads. The table lists just under 150,000 distinct CDR3 sequences, 8% to 10% of them singletons, with around 18% in the top ten. V lost 7 bases to trimming and J lost 5 bases; unmatched junction nucleotides: 4. Germline V gene sequence: CDR1 MNHEY, CDR2 SVGAGI. This CDR3 is built from 12 residues. This sample was taken from a study of T-cell reconstitution after alpha-beta-depleted transplantation in children. Whole-study results and caveats: T-cell counts and diversity at one year following transplant were attributed mainly to newly produced T cells. High day-60 TCRbeta diversity in some patients came from surviving recipient T cells and thymic progenitors. Expanded clones from the graft, numbering several hundred, reportedly supplied alpha-beta T cells about two months after transplant.

This sequence joins TRBV6-5 and TRBJ2-5, with 7 positions matching TRBD2. The TCR originated in a female patient under 10 years old who had a stem cell transplant for congenital amegakaryocytic thrombocytopenia, so the T cells may come from the graft donor. The sequencing used PBMCs, mostly from graft donor cells, collected 180 days after TCRalphabeta/CD19-depleted stem cell transplant. This CDR3 reads CASTGTKETQYF. CDR3 nucleotide sequence: TGTGCCAGCACTGGGACTAAGGAGACCCAGTACTTC.